This T cell receptor (beta chain) derives from a study of early T cells in non-severe SARS-CoV-2 infection. There are 16 residues in the CDR3. Germline V lookup: CDR1 LGHDT, CDR2 YNNKEL (reference sequence). V was clipped by 5 bases and J by 1 base, with 17 bases between them. This clonotype is medium-sized in the sample. Each cDNA molecule carried a unique molecular identifier. In TCRdb, the 5' RACE reads were re-called with MiXCR into one record per CDR3 protein. The top ten hold approximately 14% of the sample, which has some 28,000 distinct CDR3 sequences, about 8.6% seen once. The receptor was isolated from an adult who was a healthcare worker with PCR-confirmed SARS-CoV-2 infection or an uninfected control (not recorded which). The chain recombines TRBV3-1 with TRBJ1-1; the D gene is possibly TRBD1 (6 bases). Source material: whole blood. In DNA, the CDR3 is TGTGCCAGCAGCGGAGGCACCGGGACAAAGAACACTGAAGCTTTCTTT. Its protein product is CASSGGTGTKNTEAFF.